This TCR beta chain comes out of a study of cytomegalovirus exposure and HLA in healthy donors. Study information: Of the donors genotyped, about 390 in all, 81% fell in the Caucasian-associated ancestry cluster. General study points: Most TCR sequences were rare, but some public TCRs occurred in many donors. Cytomegalovirus status was reportedly diagnosed by the classifier with high sensitivity and specificity.

Germline CDR1 MNHEY, CDR2 SMNVEV (reference sequence). This CDR3 contains 17 residues. V was pared by 5 bases and J by 0 bases, with 10 bases of the junction left unmatched. Turning to this clone: Its matching antigen is unknown.

Vbeta (60) and Jbeta (13) primers were used in the PCR. Data came from immunoSEQ multiplex PCR; TCRdb stores just in-frame clones and leaves some out. The sample table includes around 150,000 clones. The sequence derives from an older woman in good health and CMV-seronegative. The chain is built from TRBV27 and TRBJ1-5, with 7 bases identical to TRBD1. Sequencing was carried out using PBMCs. CDR3 sequence: CASSPSDRDDSNQPQHF. In DNA form, the CDR3 reads TGTGCCAGCAGTCCATCAGACAGGGACGATAGCAATCAGCCCCAGCATTTT.